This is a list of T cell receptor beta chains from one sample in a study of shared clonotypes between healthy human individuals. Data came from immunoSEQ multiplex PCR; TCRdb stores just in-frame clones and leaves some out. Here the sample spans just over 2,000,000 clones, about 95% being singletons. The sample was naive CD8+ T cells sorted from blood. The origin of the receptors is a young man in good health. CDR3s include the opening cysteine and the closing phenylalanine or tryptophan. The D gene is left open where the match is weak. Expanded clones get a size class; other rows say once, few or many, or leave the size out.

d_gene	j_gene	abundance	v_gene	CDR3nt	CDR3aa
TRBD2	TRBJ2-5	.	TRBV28	TGTGCCAGCACCCCCCCTGGGGCTAGCGGGGACCGGGAGACCCAGTACTTC	CASTPPGASGDRETQYF
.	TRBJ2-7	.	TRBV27	TGTGCCAGCAGTTTTTTAGGAGGCGAGCAGTACTTC	CASSFLGGEQYF
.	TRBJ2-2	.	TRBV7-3	TGTGCCAGCAGCTTGGGTTATAGGGGCCTGAACACCGGGGAGCTGTTTTTT	CASSLGYRGLNTGELFF
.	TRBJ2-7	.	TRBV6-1	TGTGCCAGCAGTGACTTCTCGGGACACCACTACGAGCAGTACTTC	CASSDFSGHHYEQYF
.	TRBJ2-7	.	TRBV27	TGTGCCAGCAGTTTTAGATTCTCCACCTACGAGCAGTACTTC	CASSFRFSTYEQYF
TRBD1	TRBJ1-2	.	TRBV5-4	TGTGCCAGCAGCTTGGGGGACAGGGATTATGGCTACACCTTC	CASSLGDRDYGYTF
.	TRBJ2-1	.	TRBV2	TGTGCCAGCAGTGAAAAAGTCTACAATGAGCAGTTCTTC	CASSEKVYNEQFF
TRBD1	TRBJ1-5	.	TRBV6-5	TGTGCCAGCAGTTCCGGGACAGTCAATCAGCCCCAGCATTTT	CASSSGTVNQPQHF
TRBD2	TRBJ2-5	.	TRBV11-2	TGTGCCAGCAGCTTAGAGGGGCTAGCGGGAGTGGGAGAGACCCAGTACTTC	CASSLEGLAGVGETQYF
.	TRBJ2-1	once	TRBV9	TGTGCCAGCAGCCTCCTGGGCACCGCGTATGAGCAGTTCTTC	CASSLLGTAYEQFF
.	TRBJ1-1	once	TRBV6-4	TGTGCCAGCAGTCAGGGGTTGGGTACTGAAGCTTTCTTT	CASSQGLGTEAFF
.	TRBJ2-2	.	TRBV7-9	TGTGCCAGCACTCCTGCCCCCGGGGAGCTGTTTTTT	CASTPAPGELFF
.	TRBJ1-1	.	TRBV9	TGTGCCAGCAGCACGGACGGTGCGAACACTGAAGCTTTCTTT	CASSTDGANTEAFF
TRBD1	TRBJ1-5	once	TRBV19	TGTGCCAGTAGTATACAGGGGGCCCATCAGCCCCAGCATTTT	CASSIQGAHQPQHF
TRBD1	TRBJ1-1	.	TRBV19	TGTGCCAGTAGTTACCGGGACAGGGCTACGAACACTGAAGCTTTCTTT	CASSYRDRATNTEAFF
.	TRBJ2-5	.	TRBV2	TGTGCCAGCAGTGGGGGGAGTCGAGACCAGTACTTC	CASSGGSRDQYF
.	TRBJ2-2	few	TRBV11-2	TGTGCCAGCAGCTTAAGGGTTGCGGACACCGGGGAGCTGTTTTTT	CASSLRVADTGELFF
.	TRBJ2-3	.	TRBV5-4	TGTGCCAGCAGGGCGACCCCGCCCTACACAGATACGCAGTATTTT	CASRATPPYTDTQYF
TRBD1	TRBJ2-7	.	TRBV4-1	TGCGCCAGCAGCCATCAAGGAGACAGGGCCTACGAGCAGTACTTC	CASSHQGDRAYEQYF
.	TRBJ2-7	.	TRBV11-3	TGTGCCAGCAGCTTAGATTTTGGGTTCTCCTACGAGCAGTACTTC	CASSLDFGFSYEQYF
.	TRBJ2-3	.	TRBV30	TGTGCCTGGAGCCCCCTCGGAGCGGGCTACGGAGATACGCAGTATTTT	CAWSPLGAGYGDTQYF
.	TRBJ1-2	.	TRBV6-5	TGTGCCAGCGGAGGGCATTTGAGCTACACCTTC	CASGGHLSYTF
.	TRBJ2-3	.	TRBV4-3	TGCGCCAGCAGCCAAGATCGGTCGCCCTTTAGCACAGATACGCAGTATTTT	CASSQDRSPFSTDTQYF
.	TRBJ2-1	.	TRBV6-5	TGTGCCAGCGGGCTAGCGAACTACAATGAGCAGTTCTTC	CASGLANYNEQFF
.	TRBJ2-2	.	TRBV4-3	TGCGCCAGCAGCCAAGAAGAGGGGACCGGGGAGCTGTTTTTT	CASSQEEGTGELFF
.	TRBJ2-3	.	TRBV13	TGTGCCAGCAGCCGAAACCCAGATACGCAGTATTTT	CASSRNPDTQYF
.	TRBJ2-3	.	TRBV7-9	TGTGCCAGCACCTACGGGGGATTCACAGATACGCAGTATTTT	CASTYGGFTDTQYF